Reported below is one TCR beta chain. This sample stems from a study of blood T cell repertoires in COVID-19. Study-level information: The origin of the acute and convalescent COVID-19 samples was the United States, Italy and Spain. PBMCs, B-cell-depleted T cells, or T cells provided the cDNA or gDNA that made up the material.

The CDR3 is 14 residues long. The J segment lost 7 bases and the V segment lost 0 bases, leaving 7 bases of the junction unmatched. The germline CDR1 and CDR2 sequences are GTSNPN and SVGIG (reference sequence). Study processing details: Scientists estimated how many nucleated cells there were by amplifying reference gene primers. Some clones are missing from TCRdb's copy, which holds only in-frame ones; the method was immunoSEQ multiplex PCR. That table supplies the V and J calls and clone size; D and trimming were determined from the DNA. The table includes approximately 190,000 clones, about 80% detected once.

The specimen sequenced was peripheral blood. The TCR comes from a human donor with acute or convalescent COVID-19. The donor label of this sample is uncertain. This rearrangement joins TRBV30 to TRBJ2-7; 9 nucleotides line up with TRBD1. CDR3 loop: CAWSVQDRGDEQYF. In nucleotides, the CDR3 is TGTGCCTGGAGTGTACAGGACAGGGGTGATGAGCAGTACTTC.